The 15 T cell receptor beta chains presented below share a single source sample, sequenced in a study of neoadjuvant nivolumab and ipilimumab in lung cancer. Clones were sequenced by immunoSEQ multiplex PCR, and TCRdb holds only the in-frame ones, with some missing. The sample has roughly 45,000 clones; around 89% are singletons. Material: blood, obtained before neoadjuvant nivolumab, alone or with ipilimumab. The receptors stem from an adult with non-small cell lung cancer. Some clones in this sample may be carry-over from other donors' samples.

J is TRBJ2-3 and V is TRBV20-1, with unresolved D. CDR1 is DFQATT, CDR2 SNEGSKA, per germline (reference sequence). CDR3 length: 10 residues. Trimming removed 5 bases from V and 4 bases from J, with 4 bases in between. The CDR3 coding sequence is TGCAGTGCTGGGGCAGATACGCAGTATTTT. It codes for CSAGADTQYF.

This clone was seen a single time. For the CDR3, the DNA is TGTGCCAGTATGGAGACAGGGCTCAGGCAGCCCCAGCATTTT. Its translation is CASMETGLRQPQHF. V usage is TRBV19 and J usage is TRBJ1-5; 7 bases are shared with TRBD1. The CDR3 totals 14 residues. The V and J ends lost 7 bases and 7 bases, in that order; junction bases with no gene match: 10. Germline lookup yields CDR1 LNHDA and CDR2 SQIVND (reference sequence).

This rearrangement joins TRBV6-5 to TRBJ2-3; 7 positions match TRBD2. CDR1 and CDR2 (germline): MNHEY, SVGAGI. V dropped 4 bases and J dropped 5; count of bases not matched to a gene: 12. This CDR3 spans 16 amino acids. Here the CDR3 reads CASSSPSGGGLDTQYF. The CDR3 DNA reads TGTGCCAGCAGTTCCCCTAGCGGTGGAGGGTTAGATACGCAGTATTTT.

The rearrangement uses TRBV5-1 and TRBJ1-4; D is ambiguous. V shed 4 bases and J shed 7 bases, with 8 bases lying between them. CDR1 SGHRS and CDR2 YFSETQ come from the germline V gene. The CDR3 has 12 amino acids. CDR3 residues: CASSPGGEKLFF. The CDR3 DNA reads TGCGCCAGCAGCCCTGGAGGTGAAAAACTGTTTTTT.

This rearrangement joins TRBV5-1 to TRBJ2-3, with TRBD2 identical over 9 bases. V lost 4 bases, J lost 0 bases, and 6 bases stayed unmatched. Germline V gives CDR1 SGHRS, CDR2 YFSETQ. The CDR3 is 16 amino acids. CDR3 region: CASSLGLAQSTDTQYF. DNA of the CDR3: TGCGCCAGCAGCCTCGGACTAGCGCAGAGCACAGATACGCAGTATTTT.

A single count supports this clone. J is TRBJ2-7 and V is TRBV29-1, with D perhaps TRBD2 (6 bases). Germline CDR1 is SQVTM and CDR2 is ANQGSEA. Trimming pared 0 bases from V and 7 bases from J, leaving 10 bases between. This CDR3 is 12 amino acids long. Written as DNA, the CDR3 is TGCAGCGTTGAAGATTGGGGGGAGGAGCAGTACTTC. This encodes CSVEDWGEEQYF.

The chain employs TRBV10-3 and TRBJ1-1, with a tentative D call TRBD1 (5 bases). The CDR3 totals 12 residues. Trimming shortened V by 6 bases and J by 0 bases, and 5 bases separated the two germline ends. Per germline, CDR1 ENHRY and CDR2 SYGVKD. The chain's CDR3 is CAIRGVNTEAFF. CDR3 sequence (DNA): TGTGCCATCAGGGGGGTGAACACTGAAGCTTTCTTT.

V is TRBV5-5 and J is TRBJ1-1; 8 positions match TRBD1. The V gene's germline CDR1 is SGHKS and CDR2 YYEKEE (reference sequence). The CDR3 is 14 amino acids. The junction had 1 base not matched to a gene; V was cut back by 3 bases and J by 0 bases. CDR3: CASSWGQVNTEAFF. The DNA of the CDR3 is TGTGCCAGCAGCTGGGGACAGGTGAACACTGAAGCTTTCTTT.

The CDR3 DNA follows: TGCGCCAGCAGCCAGGGAGGTGGACTAGCGGGAGACGAGCAGTACTTC. Amino acid sequence: CASSQGGGLAGDEQYF. J is TRBJ2-7 and V is TRBV5-1; TRBD2 aligns across 13 bases. V lost 4 bases to trimming and J lost 5 bases; unmatched junction nucleotides: 9. Germline CDR1 is SGHRS and CDR2 is YFSETQ. The CDR3 spans 16 residues.

The table lists this clone with a few counts. Here the CDR3 DNA reads TGTGCCACCGAGGGGGGTTACGGGGAATTCGACGAGCAGTACTTC. Encoded protein: CATEGGYGEFDEQYF. The gene calls are TRBV28 and TRBJ2-7, with D perhaps matching TRBD1 or TRBD2 (6 bases each). The CDR3 totals 15 residues. From germline, CDR1 is MDHEN and CDR2 SYDVKM. Trimming took off 10 bases at V and 5 bases at J, with 24 bases between the two ends.

The chain recombines TRBV7-6 with TRBJ2-3; TRBD2 agrees at 8 bases. After removal of 6 bases from V and 0 bases from J, the junction contained 2 bases not matched to a gene. The germline V gene encodes CDR1 SGHVS and CDR2 FNYEAQ. This CDR3 comprises 14 residues. CDR3 in DNA: TGTGCCAGCAGTTCTAGCGGGAGCACAGATACGCAGTATTTT. Residues: CASSSSGSTDTQYF. Full variable domain (remainder filled in from reference TRBV7-6 and TRBJ2-3): GAGVSQSPRYKVTKRGQDVALRCDPISGHVSLYWYRQALGQGPEFLTYFNYEAQQDKSGLPNDRFSAERPEGSISTLTIQRTEQRDSAMYRCASSSSGSTDTQYFGPGTRLTVL.

This chain connects TRBV10-3 to TRBJ2-5, with a weak D call TRBD2 (5 bases). V dropped 5 bases and J dropped 5 bases, with 15 bases sitting between them. This CDR3 has 14 amino acids. Germline values: CDR1 ENHRY, CDR2 SYGVKD. CDR3 sequence reads: CAISKTVPGETQYF. CDR3 DNA: TGTGCCATCAGTAAGACCGTCCCGGGGGAGACCCAGTACTTC.

DNA of the CDR3: TGCGCCAGCAGCCCCCGGGACTTCATGGAGGATGAGCAGTTCTTC. This codes for CASSPRDFMEDEQFF. J is TRBJ2-1 and V is TRBV5-1, with D perhaps matching TRBD2 (6 bases). Germline V lookup: CDR1 SGHRS, CDR2 YFSETQ. Trimming cost V 4 bases and J 8 bases, with 19 bases left between them. The CDR3 spans 15 residues.

The chain employs TRBV30 and TRBJ2-7; D possibly matches TRBD1 or TRBD2 (5 bases each). Trimming pared 0 bases from V and 5 bases from J, leaving 26 bases between. The germline V gene encodes CDR1 GTSNPN and CDR2 SVGIG (reference sequence). The CDR3 length is 18 residues. The CDR3 sequence is CAWSVIRRTRGVGDEQYF. CDR3 nucleotides: TGTGCCTGGAGTGTCATCCGTAGAACTAGGGGAGTTGGGGACGAGCAGTACTTC. Together with reference TRBV30 and TRBJ2-7, the CDR3 gives the full variable domain: SQTIHQWPATLVQPVGSPLSLECTVEGTSNPNLYWYRQAAGRGLQLLFYSVGIGQISSEVPQNLSASRPQDRQFILSSKKLLLSDSGFYLCAWSVIRRTRGVGDEQYFGPGTRLTVT.

The J gene is TRBJ1-2, the V gene TRBV30, with 7 bases aligning to TRBD1. Trimming at V came to 1 base and at J to 8 bases, leaving 7 bases not matched to a gene. The CDR3 spans 13 residues. The germline V gene has CDR1 GTSNPN and CDR2 SVGIG (reference sequence). Here the CDR3 DNA reads TGTGCCTGGAGTGCCGACAGGGTTAAGGGCTACACCTTC. It is translated as CAWSADRVKGYTF. The full variable domain, its missing parts supplied by reference TRBV30 and TRBJ1-2, is SQTIHQWPATLVQPVGSPLSLECTVEGTSNPNLYWYRQAAGRGLQLLFYSVGIGQISSEVPQNLSASRPQDRQFILSSKKLLLSDSGFYLCAWSADRVKGYTFGSGTRLTVV.